This T cell receptor (beta chain) was captured in a study of lung T cells in sarcoidosis with Löfgren's syndrome. Turning to the study itself: Löfgren's syndrome patients were the main repertoire analysis focus.

Turning to this clonotype: Antigen unknown.

TCRdb processed the reads anew with MiXCR; each CDR3 protein has one entry. Among about 63,000 distinct CDR3 sequences, over 20% were seen once, and the ten largest hold under 3%. General study findings and limits: The most expanded V genes in Löfgren's patients were reportedly TRAV12-1 and TRBV2. Multiple Löfgren's syndrome patients reportedly shared TRAV12-1 and TRBV2 CDR3 motifs, suggesting public CD4+ TCRs. TRBV2 was the preferred pairing partner of TRAV12-1, with similar CDR3s.

Looked up from germline, CDR1 is SGHRS and CDR2 is YFSETQ. This CDR3 contains 16 residues. The V and J ends lost 4 bases and 5 bases, in that order; junction bases with no gene match: 11. V and J are TRBV5-1 and TRBJ2-2; 7 positions agree with TRBD1. Sample: CD4+ T cells from PBMCs. This TCR derives from a human donor with sarcoidosis (Löfgren's syndrome or another form), or a control subject (not recorded which). CDR3 in amino acids: CASSPMTGLNTGELFF. CDR3 in DNA: TGCGCCAGCAGCCCCATGACAGGGCTGAATACCGGGGAGCTGTTTTTT.